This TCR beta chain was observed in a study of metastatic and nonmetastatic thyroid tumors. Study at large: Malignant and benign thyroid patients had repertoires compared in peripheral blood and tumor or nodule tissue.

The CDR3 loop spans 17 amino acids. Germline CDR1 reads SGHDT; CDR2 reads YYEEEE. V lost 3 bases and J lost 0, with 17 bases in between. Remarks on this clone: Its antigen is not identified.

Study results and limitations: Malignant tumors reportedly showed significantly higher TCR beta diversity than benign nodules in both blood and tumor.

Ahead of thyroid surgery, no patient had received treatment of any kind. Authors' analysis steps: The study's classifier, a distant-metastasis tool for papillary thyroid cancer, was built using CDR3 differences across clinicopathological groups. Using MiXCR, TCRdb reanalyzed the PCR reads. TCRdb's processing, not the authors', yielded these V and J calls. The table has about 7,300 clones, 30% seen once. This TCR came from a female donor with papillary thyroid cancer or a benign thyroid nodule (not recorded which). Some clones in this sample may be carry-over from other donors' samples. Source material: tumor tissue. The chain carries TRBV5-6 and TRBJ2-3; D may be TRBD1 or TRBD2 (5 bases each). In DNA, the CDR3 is TGTGCCAGCAGCTCCTCCGGGACCTCATATAGCACAGATACGCAGTATTTT. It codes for CASSSSGTSYSTDTQYF.